The text below deals with one T cell receptor beta chain. The sample belongs to a study of cytomegalovirus exposure and HLA in healthy donors. The CDR3 extends over 13 amino acids. V was trimmed by 5 bases and J by 5 bases, leaving 13 bases between them. Germline CDR1 is GTSNPN and CDR2 is SVGIG (reference sequence). Libraries were prepared by immunoSEQ multiplex PCR; TCRdb keeps only in-frame clonotypes and omits some of them. Altogether about 180,000 clones are present, roughly 85% being singletons, with the ten largest covering roughly 15%. Sample: PBMCs. V is TRBV30 and J is TRBJ2-1; D possibly corresponds to TRBD2 (7 bases). The sequence was obtained from a man aged 18 to 29 in good health and CMV-seropositive. CDR3: CAWHREGHNEQFF. The CDR3 DNA is TGTGCCTGGCACAGGGAGGGGCACAATGAGCAGTTCTTC.